This TCR beta chain was identified in a study of control samples from healthy donors and cancer patients. Assay used: immunoSEQ multiplex PCR; TCRdb lists only in-frame clones, some missing. The sample includes 150,000 to 200,000 clones, more than 85% of them seen just once. The table lists this clone with a few counts. The TCR originated in a woman in her 40s in good health. Sequenced material: blood.

CDR3 sequence (DNA): TGTGCCAGCAACCCACAGGGAACCACAGATACGCAGTATTTT. It is translated as CASNPQGTTDTQYF. This chain uses TRBV2 with TRBJ2-3; maybe TRBD1 (6 bases). Trimming took 7 bases from V and 2 from J, leaving 13 bases between them. The CDR3 consists of 14 residues. In germline, CDR1 is SNHLY, CDR2 FYNNEI.